This entry lists 8 T cell receptor beta chains sequenced from one sample in a study of response to subunit inactivated influenza vaccine. TCRdb re-derived calls from the RT-PCR reads in MiXCR, one entry per CDR3 protein. The profile shows some 850,000 distinct CDR3 sequences, about 18% of them singletons. The source was PBMCs from blood, collected less than 6 days after vaccination. These receptors were collected from a man aged 45-60 years who received an inactivated influenza vaccine.

This clonotype was picked up a small number of times. The rearrangement uses TRBV7-9 and TRBJ2-5, with D tentatively TRBD1 (5 bases). In germline, CDR1 is SEHNR, CDR2 FQNEAQ (reference sequence). The V end lost 2 bases, the J end lost 4 bases, and 8 bases lay between the germline ends. This CDR3 comprises 13 residues. The CDR3 bases are TGTGCCAGCAGCTTAAAGGGGCGAGAGACCCAGTACTTC. This gives the protein CASSLKGRETQYF.

The CDR3 region has the DNA TGTGCCACCAGTGATGCGAACAGGGGCCACACCGGGGAGCTGTTTTTT. Encoded protein: CATSDANRGHTGELFF. The J gene is TRBJ2-2, the V gene TRBV24-1; 7 positions match TRBD1. Trimming at V came to 3 bases and at J to 3 bases, leaving 6 bases not matched to a gene. The CDR3 totals 16 residues. Germline V gives CDR1 KGHDR, CDR2 SFDVKD.

This clonotype was counted between two and nine times. V gene TRBV20-1 combines with J gene TRBJ2-3, with TRBD2 matching over 9 bases. This CDR3 has 16 residues. Germline V gene sequence: CDR1 DFQATT, CDR2 SNEGSKA (reference sequence). Trimming removed 0 bases from V and 3 bases from J; junction bases left unmatched: 7. The CDR3 nucleotides read TGCAGTGCTAGAGATGGTAGCGGGGGAGGGACAGATACGCAGTATTTT. This translates into CSARDGSGGGTDTQYF.

V is TRBV2 and J is TRBJ2-7; no clear D. Germline assignment: CDR1 SNHLY and CDR2 FYNNEI. The CDR3 is 13 residues long. V was cut by 4 bases and J by 2 bases, with 9 bases left in between. CDR3 sequence reads: CASSAVKTYEQYF. CDR3 in DNA: TGTGCCAGCAGTGCGGTCAAGACCTACGAGCAGTACTTC.

J is TRBJ2-2 and V is TRBV7-6, with TRBD2 matching over 7 bases. Looked up from germline, CDR1 is SGHVS and CDR2 is FNYEAQ. V shed 5 bases, J shed 6 bases, and the junction held 6 bases outside the gene matches. The CDR3 consists of 14 residues. The CDR3 loop reads CASSLRTRSGELFF. The CDR3 DNA follows: TGTGCCAGCAGCCTAAGGACTAGGTCCGGGGAGCTGTTTTTT.

The chain carries TRBV28 and TRBJ2-3; 8 bases are shared with TRBD1. Trimming removed 3 bases from V and 8 bases from J; junction bases left unmatched: 10. The CDR3 runs to 15 residues. Germline V lookup: CDR1 MDHEN, CDR2 SYDVKM. Here the CDR3 reads CASSLGGRGLGTQYF. The CDR3 DNA reads TGTGCCAGCAGTTTGGGGGGCAGGGGGCTTGGTACGCAGTATTTT. The whole variable domain, remainder taken from reference TRBV28 and TRBJ2-3, is DVKVTQSSRYLVKRTGEKVFLECVQDMDHENMFWYRQDPGLGLRLIYFSYDVKMKEKGDIPEGYSVSREKKERFSLILESASTNQTSMYLCASSLGGRGLGTQYFGPGTRLTVL.

The rearrangement links TRBV27 to TRBJ2-2; 7 bases are shared with TRBD1. The CDR3 contains 14 residues. The V gene end was trimmed by 6 bases and the J gene end by 4 bases; junction bases not matched to a gene: 5. Per the germline V gene, CDR1 is MNHEY and CDR2 is SMNVEV (reference sequence). CDR3 protein: CASRQGTATGELFF. CDR3 bases: TGTGCCAGCAGACAGGGGACAGCCACCGGGGAGCTGTTTTTT.

This clonotype was detected a few times. The chain combines TRBV4-1 with TRBJ1-2; the D is unclear. Germline loops: CDR1 MGHRA, CDR2 YSYEKL. This CDR3 comprises 13 residues. Deletions cut 0 bases from V and 8 bases from J, with 10 bases between. CDR3 sequence: CASSQDVRGGYTF. The CDR3 region has the DNA TGCGCCAGCAGCCAAGATGTGCGTGGAGGCTACACCTTC.